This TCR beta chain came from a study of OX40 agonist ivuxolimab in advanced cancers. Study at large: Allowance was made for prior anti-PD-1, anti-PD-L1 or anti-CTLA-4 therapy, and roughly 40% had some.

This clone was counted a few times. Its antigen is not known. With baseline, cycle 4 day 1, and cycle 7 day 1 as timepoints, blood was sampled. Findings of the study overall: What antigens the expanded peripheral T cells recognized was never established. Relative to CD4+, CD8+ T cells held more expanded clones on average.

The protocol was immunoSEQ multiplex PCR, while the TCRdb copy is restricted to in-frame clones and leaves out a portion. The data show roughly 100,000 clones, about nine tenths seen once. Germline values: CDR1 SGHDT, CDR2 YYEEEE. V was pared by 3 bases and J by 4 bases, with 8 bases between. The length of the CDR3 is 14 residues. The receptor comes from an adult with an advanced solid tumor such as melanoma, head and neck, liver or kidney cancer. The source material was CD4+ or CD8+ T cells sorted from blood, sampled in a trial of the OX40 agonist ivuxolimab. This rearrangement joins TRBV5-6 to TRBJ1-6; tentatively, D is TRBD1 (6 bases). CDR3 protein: CASSSTGYNSPLHF. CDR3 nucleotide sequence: TGTGCCAGCAGCTCAACAGGGTATAATTCACCCCTCCACTTT.